This T cell receptor beta chain originates from a study of OX40 agonist ivuxolimab in advanced cancers. Study-level background: Partial responses occurred in Three dose-escalation patients, one with hepatocellular carcinoma and two with cutaneous melanoma.

Notes on the study in general: Certain nonresponders likewise exhibited a low normalized T-cell clonal expansion.

Some clones are missing from TCRdb's copy, which holds only in-frame ones; the method was immunoSEQ multiplex PCR. The sample contains about 27,000 clones, around 88% of which appear only once. In the case of this clone: As yet, its antigen is unknown.

Samples were taken at baseline and on day 1 of cycles 4 and 7. Germline CDR1 is MGHRA and CDR2 is YSYEKL. Losses at the gene ends were 4 bases for V and 5 bases for J; bases not matched to a gene: 11. The CDR3 sequence is 17 residues long. Sequences were derived from CD4+ or CD8+ T cells sorted from blood, sampled in a trial of the OX40 agonist ivuxolimab. The receptor was derived from an adult with an advanced solid tumor such as melanoma, head and neck, liver or kidney cancer. The V and J genes are TRBV4-1 and TRBJ1-6; 7 bases are shared with TRBD1. CDR3 protein: CASSRVPGTADNSPLHF. The CDR3 DNA is TGCGCCAGCAGCCGAGTACCTGGGACAGCCGATAATTCACCCCTCCACTTT.